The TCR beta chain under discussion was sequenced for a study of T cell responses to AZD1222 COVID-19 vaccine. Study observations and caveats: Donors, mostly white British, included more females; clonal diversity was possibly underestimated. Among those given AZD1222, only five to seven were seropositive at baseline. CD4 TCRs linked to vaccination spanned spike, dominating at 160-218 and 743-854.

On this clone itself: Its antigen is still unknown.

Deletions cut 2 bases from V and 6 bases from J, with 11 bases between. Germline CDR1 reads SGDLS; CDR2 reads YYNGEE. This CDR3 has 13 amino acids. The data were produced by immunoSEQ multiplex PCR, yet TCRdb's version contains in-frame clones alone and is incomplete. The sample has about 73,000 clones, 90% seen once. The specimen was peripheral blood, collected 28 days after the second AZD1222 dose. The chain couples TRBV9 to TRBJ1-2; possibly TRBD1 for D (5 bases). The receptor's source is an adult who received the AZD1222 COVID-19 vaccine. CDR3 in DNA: TGTGCCAGCAGCGTCGCAGGGCTTAATGGCTACACCTTC. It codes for CASSVAGLNGYTF.